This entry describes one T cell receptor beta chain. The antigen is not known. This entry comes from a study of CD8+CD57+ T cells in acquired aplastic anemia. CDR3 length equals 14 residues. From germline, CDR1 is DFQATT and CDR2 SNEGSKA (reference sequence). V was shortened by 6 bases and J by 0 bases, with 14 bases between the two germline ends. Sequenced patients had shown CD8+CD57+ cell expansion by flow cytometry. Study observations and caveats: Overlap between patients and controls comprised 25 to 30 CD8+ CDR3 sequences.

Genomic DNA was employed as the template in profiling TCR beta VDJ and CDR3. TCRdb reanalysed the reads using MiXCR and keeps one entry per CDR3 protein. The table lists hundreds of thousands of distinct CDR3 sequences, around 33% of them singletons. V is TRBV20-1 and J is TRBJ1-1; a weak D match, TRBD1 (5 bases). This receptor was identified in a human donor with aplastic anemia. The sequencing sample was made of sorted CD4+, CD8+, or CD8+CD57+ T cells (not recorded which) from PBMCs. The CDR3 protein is CSANLGGMNTEAFF. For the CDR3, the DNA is TGCAGTGCAAATCTCGGGGGAATGAACACTGAAGCTTTCTTT.